One TCR beta chain is described in this entry. Data came from immunoSEQ multiplex PCR; TCRdb stores just in-frame clones and leaves some out. The sample shows hundreds of thousands of clones, about 82% of them seen only once. The V and J ends lost 1 base and 3 bases, in that order; junction bases with no gene match: 6. CDR3 length equals 15 residues. Germline V gives CDR1 SGHRS, CDR2 YFSETQ. The data were obtained in a study of blood T cell repertoires in COVID-19. The TCR comes from a woman older than 75 with COVID-19, enrolled during active disease. The specimen sequenced was peripheral blood. V and J are TRBV5-1 and TRBJ2-7; 8 positions agree with TRBD2. The CDR3 protein is CASSLSGGGYYEQYF. CDR3 nucleotide sequence: TGCGCCAGCAGCTTGTCCGGCGGGGGGTACTACGAGCAGTACTTC.